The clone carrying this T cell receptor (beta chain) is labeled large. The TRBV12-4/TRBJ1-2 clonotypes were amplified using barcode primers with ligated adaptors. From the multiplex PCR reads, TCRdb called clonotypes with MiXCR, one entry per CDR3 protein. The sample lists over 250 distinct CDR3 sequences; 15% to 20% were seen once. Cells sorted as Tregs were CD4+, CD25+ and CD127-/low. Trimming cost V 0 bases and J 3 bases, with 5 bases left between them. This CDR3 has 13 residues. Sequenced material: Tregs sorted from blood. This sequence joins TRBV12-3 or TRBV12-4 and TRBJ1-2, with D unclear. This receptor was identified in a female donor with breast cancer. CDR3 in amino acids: CASSLASYYGYTF. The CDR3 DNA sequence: TGTGCCAGCAGTTTAGCATCTTACTATGGCTACACCTTC.